These 8 T cell receptor beta chains were sequenced from one sample in a study of human CD8 memory T cell subsets. Preparation of the TCR beta libraries relied on UMI-labeled 5' RACE. With the 5' RACE reads reprocessed, TCRdb shows one record per CDR3 protein and no DNA. The repertoire shows approximately 5,400 distinct CDR3 sequences; the top ten hold 36%. The material sequenced was CD8+ effector memory T cells (TEM) sorted from PBMCs. This sample's subset: effector memory CD8 T cells, CCR7- CD45RO+ CD95+. The receptors were sampled from a human donor in good health.

This chain joins TRBV6-2 or TRBV6-3 and TRBJ1-1. Germline V gene sequence: CDR1 MNHEY, CDR2 SVGEGT. This CDR3 is 12 amino acids long. CDR3 protein: CASSYGYTEAFF.

This chain connects TRBV3-1 to TRBJ2-1; without DNA, the TCRdb call of TRBD1 cannot be checked. The CDR3 has 18 residues. The germline V gene encodes CDR1 LGHDT and CDR2 YNNKEL (reference sequence). The CDR3 sequence is CASSQDLAGGLSVNEQFF.

The V and J genes are TRBV7-2 and TRBJ2-3; lacking DNA, the TRBD2 call made by TCRdb goes unchecked. The length of the CDR3 is 15 residues. Germline V gene sequence: CDR1 SGHTA, CDR2 FQGNSA. The CDR3 is CASSHGTISTDTQYF.

The chain joins TRBV20-1 to TRBJ1-2. The CDR3 runs to 12 residues. From germline, CDR1 is DFQATT and CDR2 SNEGSKA (reference sequence). CDR3 sequence reads: CSASGHLYGYTF.

The V call is TRBV11-2, the J call TRBJ2-2; TCRdb picks TRBD1, but there is no DNA to check that call. Looked up from germline, CDR1 is SGHAT and CDR2 is FQNNGV. CDR3 length equals 16 residues. CDR3 in amino acids: CASSGQTGGTAGELFF.

J is TRBJ1-6 and V is TRBV9; without DNA, the TCRdb call of TRBD1 cannot be checked. Germline values: CDR1 SGDLS, CDR2 YYNGEE. This CDR3 is built from 14 residues. CDR3 loop: CASKGDGNHSPLHF.

V gene TRBV6-1 combines with J gene TRBJ1-1; the D call from TCRdb, TRBD1, cannot be confirmed without DNA. Per the germline V gene, CDR1 is MNHNS and CDR2 is SASEGT. This CDR3 region has 17 residues. The chain's CDR3 is CASSDTDRAPMNTEAFF.

The chain couples TRBV7-6 to TRBJ2-3; without DNA, the TCRdb call of TRBD1 cannot be checked. Germline V gene sequence: CDR1 SGHVS, CDR2 FNYEAQ. The CDR3 has 12 residues. The CDR3 sequence: CASSPGGDTQYF.